Presented here are 32 T cell receptor beta chains from one specimen sequenced in a study of blood T cells in healthy people across ages. With a J-beta primer mix and a sample-barcoded 5' primer, a second PCR ran about 7 to 12 cycles. Each CDR3 protein is one row after TCRdb ran MiXCR on the 5' RACE reads. Seen here are 600,000 or so distinct CDR3 sequences, roughly 21% observed once, and the top ten hold 3.5% to 4%. Sequencing input: blood. The receptors come from a man between 65 and 85 years old in good health.

This clonotype was counted only a few times. In DNA, the CDR3 is TGTGCCAGCAAGGGAACGGGGGGCTACGAGCAGTACTTC. Encoded protein: CASKGTGGYEQYF. The chain recombines TRBV2 with TRBJ2-7; 7 bases are a match to TRBD2. The CDR3 totals 13 residues. Germline V gives CDR1 SNHLY, CDR2 FYNNEI. V gave up 7 bases and J gave up 3 bases; unmatched junction bases: 6. Filled out from reference TRBV2 and TRBJ2-7, the complete variable domain reads EPEVTQTPSHQVTQMGQEVILRCVPISNHLYFYWYRQILGQKVEFLVSFYNNEISEKSEIFDDQFSVERPDGSNFTLKIRSTKLEDSAMYFCASKGTGGYEQYFGPGTRLTVT.

The V and J genes are TRBV20-1 and TRBJ2-3; D possibly corresponds to TRBD2 (6 bases). This CDR3 is built from 13 residues. Deletions cut 3 bases from V and 4 bases from J, with 11 bases between. Germline-derived CDR1 and CDR2 are DFQATT and SNEGSKA (reference sequence). The DNA for the CDR3 is TGCAGTGCTAGGATCGGGAGCTCAGATACGCAGTATTTT. Protein sequence: CSARIGSSDTQYF.

The chain is built from TRBV3-1 and TRBJ2-3; tentatively, D is TRBD2 (6 bases). The CDR3 has 15 residues. V lost 5 bases, J lost 2 bases, and 14 bases lay in between. Germline V CDR1 and CDR2: LGHDT, YNNKEL (reference sequence). CDR3 loop: CASSGLGLITDTQYF. The CDR3 region has the DNA TGTGCCAGCAGCGGGCTGGGACTCATCACAGATACGCAGTATTTT.

The genes are TRBV5-5 and TRBJ2-2, with TRBD1 matching over 8 bases. This CDR3 region has 17 residues. Germline V gene sequence: CDR1 SGHKS, CDR2 YYEKEE (reference sequence). The ends lost 3 bases at V and 4 bases at J; junction bases unmatched: 11. The CDR3 bases are TGTGCCAGCAGCTCGGAGACAGGGGCAGTTACCACCGGGGAGCTGTTTTTT. Residues: CASSSETGAVTTGELFF. The full variable domain, its missing parts supplied by reference TRBV5-5 and TRBJ2-2, is DAGVTQSPTHLIKTRGQQVTLRCSPISGHKSVSWYQQVLGQGPQFIFQYYEKEERGRGNFPDRFSARQFPNYSSELNVNALLLGDSALYLCASSSETGAVTTGELFFGEGSRLTVL.

The chain couples TRBV4-1 to TRBJ2-5; 12 nucleotides match TRBD2. The J call is doubtful: the DNA matches TRBJ2-7 better. This CDR3 has 16 amino acids. CDR1 MGHRA and CDR2 YSYEKL come from the germline V gene. Here the CDR3 DNA reads TGCGCCAGCAGCCGCCGACTAGCGGGAGATGAGGGCGAGCAGTACTTC. Its protein is CASSRRLAGDEGEQYF.

The chain is built from TRBV6-2 or TRBV6-3 and TRBJ2-7; D unclear. Trimming stripped 7 bases from V and 4 bases from J, with 11 bases between. The CDR3 is 12 residues long. CDR1 MNHEY and CDR2 SVGEGT come from the germline V gene. For the CDR3, the DNA is TGTGCCAGCACCAACTCGGGTTACGAGCAGTACTTC. It translates to CASTNSGYEQYF.

On this clonotype: The junction does not match germline at one end; this may be a read error. The gene calls are TRBV29-1 and TRBJ2-7; perhaps TRBD2 as D (5 bases). This CDR3 is 14 amino acids long. CDR1 and CDR2 (germline): SQVTM, ANQGSEA. This CDR3 reads CSVVGGLSSYKQYF. The CDR3 bases are TGCAGCGTTGTAGGCGGGTTGAGCTCCTACAAGCAGTACTTC.

This sequence joins TRBV3-1 and TRBJ2-7; D not resolved. CDR1 is LGHDT, CDR2 YNNKEL, per germline (reference sequence). V was pared by 0 bases and J by 10 bases, with 13 bases between. This CDR3 spans 13 amino acids. The CDR3: CASSQDSFGSQYF. CDR3 DNA sequence: TGTGCCAGCAGCCAAGACTCTTTCGGGTCCCAGTACTTC.

V gene TRBV6-2 or TRBV6-3 combines with J gene TRBJ2-1, with 10 bases identical to TRBD2. Germline lookup yields CDR1 MNHEY and CDR2 SVGEGT. V lost 4 bases to trimming and J lost 6 bases; unmatched junction nucleotides: 9. There are 16 residues in the CDR3. CDR3 residues: CASSSYPGLATNEQFF. The DNA of the CDR3 is TGTGCCAGCAGTTCTTATCCGGGACTAGCGACCAATGAGCAGTTCTTC.

Many counts were recorded for this clonotype. This chain uses TRBV28 with TRBJ2-5; a possible D gene is TRBD1 (5 bases). CDR3 size: 13 residues. CDR1 MDHEN and CDR2 SYDVKM come from the germline V gene. Trimming stripped 5 bases from V and 1 base from J, with 8 bases between. CDR3: CASSPDSQETQYF. CDR3 nucleotide sequence: TGTGCCAGCAGTCCAGACAGCCAAGAGACCCAGTACTTC. Looking up the rest from reference TRBV28 and TRBJ2-5 gives the full variable domain: DVKVTQSSRYLVKRTGEKVFLECVQDMDHENMFWYRQDPGLGLRLIYFSYDVKMKEKGDIPEGYSVSREKKERFSLILESASTNQTSMYLCASSPDSQETQYFGPGTRLLVL.

In regard to this clonotype: The CDR3 ends on some other residue instead of the conserved phenylalanine or tryptophan, so this is likely a read error. The V and J genes are TRBV7-6 and TRBJ2-5; D unresolved. Germline V gene data show CDR1 as SGHVS and CDR2 as FNYEAQ. V was clipped by 1 base and J by 2 bases, with 2 bases between them. This CDR3 has 12 residues. The CDR3: CASSLEQETQYV. CDR3 in DNA: TGTGCCAGCAGCTTAGAGCAAGAGACCCAGTACGTC.

Of note for this clonotype: At one boundary the junction diverges from the germline segment, which might be a read error. This rearrangement joins TRBV6-1 to TRBJ2-5, with D hard to call. Germline values: CDR1 MNHNS, CDR2 SASEGT. The CDR3 is made up of 14 amino acids. The CDR3 protein is CASSEAPGQETQCF. CDR3 in DNA: TGTGCCAGCAGTGAAGCACCAGGCCAAGAGACCCAGTGCTTC.

This clonotype appeared a few times. The CDR3 coding sequence is TGCAGTGCTAGAGATCTAAGGAGTGGGGGGGAGCTGTTTTTT. Residues: CSARDLRSGGELFF. J is TRBJ2-2 and V is TRBV20-1, with unresolved D. CDR1 is DFQATT, CDR2 SNEGSKA, per germline (reference sequence). Trimming removed 0 bases from V and 8 bases from J, with 13 bases in between. This CDR3 region has 14 residues.

The chain is built from TRBV7-6 and TRBJ2-5, with D possibly TRBD1 on 5 matching bases. This CDR3 has 14 amino acids. V lost 5 bases to trimming and J lost 0 bases, with 10 bases between them. Germline V gene data show CDR1 as SGHVS and CDR2 as FNYEAQ. The CDR3 region is CASSTWTNQETQYF. DNA for the CDR3: TGTGCCAGCAGCACGTGGACAAACCAAGAGACCCAGTACTTC.

The rearrangement joins TRBV3-1 to TRBJ2-2; possible D gene TRBD2, 6 bases. CDR3 length equals 16 residues. With 5 bases removed from V and 1 base from J, the gap between germline ends came to 14 bases. Germline V gene data show CDR1 as LGHDT and CDR2 as YNNKEL (reference sequence). The CDR3 is CASSVRSGLNTGELFF. CDR3 nucleotide sequence: TGTGCCAGCAGCGTCCGAAGCGGGCTGAACACCGGGGAGCTGTTTTTT.

This chain connects TRBV3-1 to TRBJ1-4; 10 bases fit TRBD1. The length of the CDR3 is 14 residues. Germline CDR1 and CDR2: LGHDT and YNNKEL (reference sequence). The V segment lost 4 bases and the J segment 7 bases; nucleotides outside the gene matches: 3. The CDR3 coding sequence is TGTGCCAGCAGCCGTCGGGACAGGGGTGAAAAACTGTTTTTT. This gives the protein CASSRRDRGEKLFF.

This sequence joins TRBV28 and TRBJ2-7, with 9 bases identical to TRBD1. Germline V gene data show CDR1 as MDHEN and CDR2 as SYDVKM. The V segment lost 3 bases and the J segment 3 bases; nucleotides outside the gene matches: 9. This CDR3 is built from 16 residues. For the CDR3, the DNA is TGTGCCAGCAGTTTTTTGTCCGGGACAGGGATCTACGAGCAGTACTTC. Its protein is CASSFLSGTGIYEQYF.

This clonotype came up once. The CDR3, as DNA: TGTGCCAGCAGTGCGCGGCCCGGGACTAGCGCGACTAGCACAGATACGCAGTATTTT. Amino acids: CASSARPGTSATSTDTQYF. This sequence joins TRBV6-1 and TRBJ2-3; TRBD2 agrees at 10 bases. This CDR3 spans 19 amino acids. V lost 4 bases to trimming and J lost 0 bases; unmatched junction nucleotides: 13. Germline V CDR1 and CDR2: MNHNS, SASEGT.

This clonotype was seen a few times. The rearrangement uses TRBV20-1 and TRBJ2-5, with D maybe TRBD2 (5 bases). Judging by the DNA end, TRBJ2-7 fits better; the J call may be wrong. The CDR3 has 13 residues. Germline V gene lookup returns CDR1 DFQATT and CDR2 SNEGSKA (reference sequence). The CDR3 bases are TGCAGTGCCCCGACGGACTTCTCCTACGAGCAGTACTTC. Translating it yields CSAPTDFSYEQYF.

The chain couples TRBV4-3 to TRBJ2-7; 8 nucleotides agree with TRBD2. V lost 0 bases and J lost 4; bases outside the gene matches: 2. This CDR3 has 14 amino acids. Germline loops: CDR1 LGHNA, CDR2 YSLEER. The DNA of the CDR3 is TGCGCCAGCAGCCAAGATCCGGGGGGGTACGAGCAGTACTTC. Its protein product is CASSQDPGGYEQYF.

This sequence joins TRBV29-1 and TRBJ2-7, with a tentative D call TRBD1 (6 bases). With 7 bases removed from V and 6 bases from J, the gap between germline ends came to 13 bases. The CDR3 has 11 residues. Looked up from germline, CDR1 is SQVTM and CDR2 is ANQGSEA. In nucleotides, the CDR3 is TGCAGCGCCCGACAGGAACGCGAGCAGTACTTC. This encodes CSARQEREQYF.

The V call is TRBV12-3 or TRBV12-4, the J call TRBJ1-4; D call uncertain. Trimming removed 1 base from V and 4 bases from J, with 16 bases in between. The CDR3 consists of 17 residues. CDR3 loop: CASSLGSFSQRNEKLFF. CDR3 bases: TGTGCCAGCAGTTTAGGTAGTTTCAGTCAACGTAATGAAAAACTGTTTTTT.

This clonotype was observed a few times. The V gene is TRBV20-1, the J gene TRBJ1-3; 10 bases match TRBD1. Unmatched junction bases numbered 1, after V lost 5 bases and J lost 0 bases. Germline CDR1 reads DFQATT; CDR2 reads SNEGSKA (reference sequence). The CDR3 has 14 residues. CDR3 region: CSARTGGSGNTIYF. The CDR3 DNA follows: TGCAGTGCTCGGACAGGGGGCTCTGGAAACACCATATATTTT.

There are many counts of this clonotype. This chain connects TRBV20-1 to TRBJ2-5, with D uncertain. This CDR3 is 11 amino acids long. Germline loops: CDR1 DFQATT, CDR2 SNEGSKA (reference sequence). V lost 3 bases to trimming and J lost 3 bases, with 5 bases between them. CDR3: CSASPKETQYF. The CDR3 nucleotides are TGCAGTGCTAGCCCAAAAGAGACCCAGTACTTC.

The gene calls are TRBV3-1 and TRBJ2-1, with D possibly matching TRBD2 (6 bases). The germline V gene has CDR1 LGHDT and CDR2 YNNKEL (reference sequence). The CDR3 loop spans 15 amino acids. Deletions cut 8 bases from V and 0 bases from J, with 14 bases between. This chain's CDR3 is CASGRGSGSYNEQFF. CDR3 DNA: TGTGCCAGCGGTCGAGGTAGCGGCTCCTACAATGAGCAGTTCTTC.

The chain is built from TRBV4-2 and TRBJ2-2; TRBD2 aligns across 14 bases. V trimming: 4 bases; J trimming: 1 base; junction bases outside the gene matches: 2. The CDR3 is made up of 17 amino acids. Germline lookup yields CDR1 LGHNA and CDR2 YNFKEQ. The DNA for the CDR3 is TGTGCCAGCAGCCCCGGGACTAGCGGGAGGAACACCGGGGAGCTGTTTTTT. Translated, it gives CASSPGTSGRNTGELFF.

The V and J genes are TRBV19 and TRBJ2-5; D is undetermined. V lost 5 bases to trimming and J lost 3 bases, with 10 bases between them. The length of the CDR3 is 13 residues. CDR1 is LNHDA and CDR2 is SQIVND in the germline V gene (reference sequence). CDR3 coding DNA: TGTGCCAGTAGTGTCCGGCCAGAAGAGACCCAGTACTTC. It encodes CASSVRPEETQYF.

The chain links TRBV7-2 to TRBJ2-1, with D possibly being TRBD2 (5 bases). CDR1 SGHTA and CDR2 FQGNSA come from the germline V gene. V lost 5 bases and J lost 5, with 10 bases in between. This CDR3 region has 13 residues. The CDR3 here is CASSRTRNNEQFF. CDR3 DNA: TGTGCCAGCAGCCGAACTAGAAACAATGAGCAGTTCTTC. The entire variable domain, with the rest obtained from reference TRBV7-2 and TRBJ2-1, is as follows: GAGVSQSPSNKVTEKGKDVELRCDPISGHTALYWYRQSLGQGLEFLIYFQGNSAPDKSGLPSDRFSAERTGGSVSTLTIQRTQQEDSAVYLCASSRTRNNEQFFGPGTRLTVL.

This clonotype showed up just a few times. The gene calls are TRBV6-1 and TRBJ2-7, with D perhaps matching TRBD2 (6 bases). This CDR3 has 14 residues. Deletions cut 2 bases from V and 6 bases from J, with 14 bases between. The V gene's germline CDR1 is MNHNS and CDR2 SASEGT. For the CDR3, the DNA is TGTGCCAGCAGTGAACCCGGGAGACGTACCGAGCAGTACTTC. Translated, it gives CASSEPGRRTEQYF.

The chain carries TRBV5-1 and TRBJ2-5; weak D call: TRBD2 (6 bases). Germline-derived CDR1 and CDR2 are SGHRS and YFSETQ. V was shortened by 0 bases and J by 5 bases, with 11 bases between the two germline ends. The CDR3 is made up of 14 amino acids. The CDR3 region has the DNA TGCGCCAGCAGCTTGGAGAGGGCGGGGGAGACCCAGTACTTC. It specifies CASSLERAGETQYF.

This clonotype has a handful of counts. The chain employs TRBV28 and TRBJ2-5, with TRBD1 identical over 7 bases. Germline V gene sequence: CDR1 MDHEN, CDR2 SYDVKM. V shed 6 bases and J 9 bases; nucleotides not matched to a gene: 13. The CDR3 extends over 14 amino acids. CDR3 sequence reads: CASRQLTGWKSQYF. The CDR3, as DNA: TGTGCCAGCAGACAGTTGACAGGGTGGAAGTCCCAGTACTTC.

In its sample, this clonotype was seen once. The junction and the germline gene differ at one end; a read error may be behind it. V usage is TRBV20-1 and J usage is TRBJ1-1; D uncertain. Germline CDR1 DFQATT, CDR2 SNEGSKA (reference sequence). The CDR3 consists of 14 residues. CDR3 amino acids: CSASLGSLNTEAFF. CDR3 DNA: TGCAGTGCCTCCTTGGGGAGCCTGAACACTGAAGCTTTCTTC.